This T cell receptor beta chain is drawn from a study of cytomegalovirus exposure and HLA in healthy donors. Looking at the study overall: Early released data comprised around 79 million unique TCRs from HLA-typed donors.

The PCR employed 60 Vbeta primers together with 13 Jbeta primers. Method: immunoSEQ multiplex PCR; TCRdb's copy keeps in-frame clones and lacks some. The table has approximately 150,000 clones, about 80% seen once. Regarding donors, all were healthy bone marrow donors. The material sequenced was PBMCs. This receptor was obtained from a man aged 25-45 years in good health and CMV-seronegative.

The CDR3 DNA sequence: TGTGCCAGTAGTACCCTCGGACAGGGCCCAAACAATGAGCAGTTCTTC. Its protein is CASSTLGQGPNNEQFF. The chain couples TRBV19 to TRBJ2-1; 8 nucleotides agree with TRBD1. This CDR3 region has 16 residues. V was clipped by 4 bases and J by 5 bases; unmatched bases: 10. The germline gives CDR1 LNHDA, CDR2 SQIVND (reference sequence).